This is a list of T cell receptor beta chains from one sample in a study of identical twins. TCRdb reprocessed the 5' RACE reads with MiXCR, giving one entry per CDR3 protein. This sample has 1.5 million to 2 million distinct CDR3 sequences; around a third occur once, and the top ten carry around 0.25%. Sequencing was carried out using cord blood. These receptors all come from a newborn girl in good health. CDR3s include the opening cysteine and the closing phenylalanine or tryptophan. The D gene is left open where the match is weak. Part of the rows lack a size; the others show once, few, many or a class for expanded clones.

TGCAGTGCTGATAGTAGAACAGATACGCAGTATTTT	CSADSRTDTQYF	NA	once	TRBV20-1	TRBJ2-3
TGCAGTGCTAGAGATCTCAGCACCAACGGGGAGACCCAGTACTTC	CSARDLSTNGETQYF	NA	NA	TRBV20-1	TRBJ2-5
TGTGCCAGCAGCGAAGGGACAGAACAAGAGACCCAGTACTTC	CASSEGTEQETQYF	TRBD1	few	TRBV11-2	TRBJ2-5
TGTGCCAGCAGGGACCCTAACAGTGAGCAGTTCTTC	CASRDPNSEQFF	NA	NA	TRBV7-9	TRBJ2-1
TGTGCCAGCAGTCCACCAGGGTCCCACGAGCAGTACTTC	CASSPPGSHEQYF	NA	few	TRBV28	TRBJ2-7
TGTGCCAGCAGTTACTCGGGGGGGGACAATGAGCAGTTCTTC	CASSYSGGDNEQFF	TRBD2	many	TRBV6-5	TRBJ2-1
TGTGCCAGCAGTTTATACCGGGACAGGGGCCCTGAAGCTTTCTTT	CASSLYRDRGPEAFF	TRBD1	NA	TRBV12-3/TRBV12-4	TRBJ1-1
TGTGCCAGCAGCCAAGATCGTTGGTTAGGGGGGCGGAACGGAGGCTCCTACAATGAGCAGTTCTTC	CASSQDRWLGGRNGGSYNEQFF	NA	few	TRBV3-1	TRBJ2-1
TGTGCCAGCAGCTCGTTACCGGTCGGGCCCCCCTACGAGCAGTACTTC	CASSSLPVGPPYEQYF	NA	NA	TRBV7-6	TRBJ2-7
TGTGCCCCCAGCAGAGAGTCGTCCAGGGTCACTGAAGCTTTCTTT	CAPSRESSRVTEAFF	NA	NA	TRBV15	TRBJ1-1
TGTGCCAGCAGCTTAGCGAGGGGATTAAAAGAGACCCAGTACTTC	CASSLARGLKETQYF	NA	few	TRBV7-2	TRBJ2-5
TGTGCCAGCAGGCGACTAGTCTACGAGCAGTACTTC	CASRRLVYEQYF	NA	NA	TRBV6-2/TRBV6-3	TRBJ2-7
TGTGCCAGCAGCCCCCGCCTTAGTGCCTATGAGCAGTTCTTC	CASSPRLSAYEQFF	NA	NA	TRBV3-1	TRBJ2-1
TGTGCCAGCAGCGATCCGGGACTAATGGTCCACGAGCAGTACTTC	CASSDPGLMVHEQYF	TRBD2	NA	TRBV7-2	TRBJ2-7
TGCAGTGCTGGGGGACAGGGTAATAATTCACCCCTCCACTTT	CSAGGQGNNSPLHF	TRBD1	few	TRBV20-1	TRBJ1-6
TGTGCCAGCCGGAACTCCTACAATGAGCAGTTCTTC	CASRNSYNEQFF	NA	NA	TRBV2	TRBJ2-1
TGTGCCAGCAGCCAAAATCCGGGACAGGGGTTCTATGAGCAGTACTTC	CASSQNPGQGFYEQYF	TRBD1	NA	TRBV14	TRBJ2-7
TGTGCCAGCAGTCTACGAGAGGGCGGGAGAGGCTACAATGAGCAGTTCTTC	CASSLREGGRGYNEQFF	TRBD2	NA	TRBV25-1	TRBJ2-1
TGTGCCTGGAGTCTAGGGACAGGGGGCTATGGCTACACCTTC	CAWSLGTGGYGYTF	TRBD1	once	TRBV30	TRBJ1-2
TGTGCCAGCAGCCCTAAGGACGCGCTAAATGAAAAACTGTTTTTT	CASSPKDALNEKLFF	NA	NA	TRBV27	TRBJ1-4